In this sample, the clone carrying this T cell receptor gamma chain turned up a few times. TCRdb assigns this DNA the protein of a much larger clone, which departs from its translation at residue 3; this likely reflects a read error, and the protein shown comes from translating the DNA. Germline V gene data show CDR1 as EGSTGY and CDR2 as YDSYTSSV. This CDR3 contains 13 residues. Gammadelta T cells were flow-sorted from PBMC into Vgamma9/Vdelta2+ and Vdelta2-negative populations for bulk analysis. This specimen belongs to a study of γδ T cells in repeated Plasmodium falciparum infection. TCRdb re-called clones from the multiplex PCR reads via CATT. The repertoire holds roughly 27,000 gamma-chain clones, with 2.5% to 3.5% as singletons.

Sequencing was done on a sample of gamma-delta T cells from blood. This chain uses TRGV4 with TRGJ1 or TRGJ2. This receptor was obtained from a pool of human donors (malaria-infected and uninfected, not separated). CDR3 residues: CASWDGQRGWKLF. The DNA of the CDR3 is TGTGCCTCCTGGGATGGGCAAAGGGGTTGGAAACTCTTT.